Following are 6 T cell receptor beta chains from one sample sequenced in a study of T cell repertoires in cytomegalovirus infection. One entry per CDR3 protein, called by TCRdb with MiXCR from the reads. The sample lists under 850,000 distinct CDR3 sequences, about a third occurring once. The sample comprised PBMCs. The origin of the receptors is a human donor in good health (CMV status not recorded). Some clones in this sample may be carry-over from other donors' samples.

The chain is built from TRBV15 and TRBJ1-5; D unresolved. The germline V gene has CDR1 LNHNV and CDR2 YYDKDF (reference sequence). Trimming pared 5 bases from V and 1 base from J, leaving 15 bases between. This CDR3 region has 16 residues. The CDR3 DNA follows: TGTGCCACCAGCGGAAGACAAATGGGAAGCAATCAGCCCCAGCATTTT. As protein: CATSGRQMGSNQPQHF.

The rearrangement uses TRBV28 and TRBJ2-3; D ambiguous. The CDR3 sequence is 16 residues long. The germline V gene encodes CDR1 MDHEN and CDR2 SYDVKM. Trimming pared 6 bases from V and 1 base from J, leaving 17 bases between. CDR3 residues: CASRGVGWGGTDTQYF. CDR3 nucleotides: TGTGCCAGCAGAGGAGTGGGTTGGGGTGGCACAGATACGCAGTATTTT.

J is TRBJ2-2 and V is TRBV20-1; unclear D gene. The V gene lost 3 bases and the J gene lost 5 bases, with 4 bases spanning the gap. In germline, CDR1 is DFQATT, CDR2 SNEGSKA (reference sequence). There are 11 residues in the CDR3. CDR3 in DNA: TGCAGTGCTAGTGGTACCGGGGAGCTGTTTTTT. Encoded protein: CSASGTGELFF.

This chain uses TRBV9 with TRBJ1-2; D is uncertain. With 0 bases removed from V and 3 bases from J, the gap between germline ends came to 12 bases. The CDR3 loop spans 15 amino acids. Germline loops: CDR1 SGDLS, CDR2 YYNGEE. The CDR3: CASSVGEGSHYGYTF. DNA of the CDR3: TGTGCCAGCAGCGTAGGGGAAGGGTCCCACTATGGCTACACCTTC.

This clonotype was counted between two and nine times. The gene calls are TRBV6-1 and TRBJ1-2; TRBD1 agrees at 8 bases. From germline, CDR1 is MNHNS and CDR2 SASEGT. V shed 5 bases and J 2 bases; nucleotides not matched to a gene: 7. This CDR3 contains 15 residues. CDR3 protein: CASSRRDRGNYGYTF. The DNA of the CDR3 is TGTGCCAGCAGTAGACGAGACAGGGGAAACTATGGCTACACCTTC.

This clonotype has more than one count but fewer than ten. The J gene is TRBJ2-1, the V gene TRBV27; the D call may be TRBD1 or TRBD2 (5 bases each). The V and J ends lost 7 bases and 5 bases respectively, with 18 bases between them. The CDR3 spans 15 residues. Germline CDR1 MNHEY, CDR2 SMNVEV (reference sequence). In DNA form, the CDR3 reads TGTGCCAGCAACCCCACCGGGACCAGGGACAATGAGCAGTTCTTC. This gives the protein CASNPTGTRDNEQFF.